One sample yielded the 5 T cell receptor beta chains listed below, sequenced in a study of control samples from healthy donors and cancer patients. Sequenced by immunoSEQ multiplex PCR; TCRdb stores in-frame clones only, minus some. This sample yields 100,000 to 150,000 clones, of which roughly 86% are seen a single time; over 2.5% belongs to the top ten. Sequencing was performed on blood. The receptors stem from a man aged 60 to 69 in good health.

CDR3 loop: CASSGAGARTDTQYF. CDR3 sequence (DNA): TGTGCCAGCAGCGGGGCGGGGGCCCGCACAGATACGCAGTATTTT. The chain carries TRBV5-4 and TRBJ2-3; D perhaps matches TRBD2 (7 bases). Trimming pared 4 bases from V and 1 base from J, leaving 13 bases between. CDR3 length: 15 residues. Germline CDR1 SGHNT, CDR2 YYREEE (reference sequence).

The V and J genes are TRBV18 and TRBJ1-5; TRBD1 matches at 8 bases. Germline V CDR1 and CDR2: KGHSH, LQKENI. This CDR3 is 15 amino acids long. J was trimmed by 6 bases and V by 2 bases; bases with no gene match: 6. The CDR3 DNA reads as TGTGCCAGCTCACCAACAGGGGGAATAAGTCAGCCCCAGCATTTT. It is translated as CASSPTGGISQPQHF.

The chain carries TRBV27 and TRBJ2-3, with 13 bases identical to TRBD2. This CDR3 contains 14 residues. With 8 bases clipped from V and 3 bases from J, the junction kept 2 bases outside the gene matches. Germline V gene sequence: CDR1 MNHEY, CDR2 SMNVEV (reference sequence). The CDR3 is CASGTSGATDTQYF. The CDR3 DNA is TGTGCCAGCGGGACTAGCGGGGCGACAGATACGCAGTATTTT.

In nucleotides, the CDR3 is TGTGCCAGCAGCTACCACAGGGGGCAGGGTCAGCCCCAGCATTTT. Protein sequence: CASSYHRGQGQPQHF. The V gene is TRBV7-3, the J gene TRBJ1-5; 9 nucleotides line up with TRBD1. The CDR3 length is 15 residues. Germline trimming cut 4 bases from V and 6 bases from J; bases unmatched to any gene: 7. Germline V lookup: CDR1 SGHTA, CDR2 FQGTGA.

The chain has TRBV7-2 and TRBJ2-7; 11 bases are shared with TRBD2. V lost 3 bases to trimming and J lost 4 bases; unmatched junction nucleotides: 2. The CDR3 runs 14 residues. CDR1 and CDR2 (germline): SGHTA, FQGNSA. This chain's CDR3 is CASSFSGGAYEQYF. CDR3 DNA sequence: TGTGCCAGCAGCTTTAGCGGGGGGGCTTACGAGCAGTACTTC.